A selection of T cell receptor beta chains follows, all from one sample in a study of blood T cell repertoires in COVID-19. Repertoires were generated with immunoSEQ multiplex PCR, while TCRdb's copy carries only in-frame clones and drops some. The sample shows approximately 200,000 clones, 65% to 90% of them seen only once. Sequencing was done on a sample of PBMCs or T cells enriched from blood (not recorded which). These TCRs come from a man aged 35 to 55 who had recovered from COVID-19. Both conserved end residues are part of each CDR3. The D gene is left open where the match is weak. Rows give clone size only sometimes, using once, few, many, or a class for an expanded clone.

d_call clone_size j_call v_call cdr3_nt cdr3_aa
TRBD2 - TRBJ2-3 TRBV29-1 TGCAGCGTTGATGTCACACTAGCGAATACGCAGTATTTT CSVDVTLANTQYF
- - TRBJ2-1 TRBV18 TGTGCCAGCTCACCGGCCCCGCAAAACAATGAGCAGTTCTTC CASSPAPQNNEQFF
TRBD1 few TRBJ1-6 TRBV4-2 TGTGCCAGCAGCCAAGCGCCGGGACAGTATAATTCACCCCTCCACTTT CASSQAPGQYNSPLHF
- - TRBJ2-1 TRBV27 TGTGCCAGCAGGGACTTGGCGGATGAGCAGTTCTTC CASRDLADEQFF
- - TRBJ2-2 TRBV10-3 TGTGCCATCAGTGAGCCGAGCGGCAAAGACACCGGGGAGCTGTTTTTT CAISEPSGKDTGELFF
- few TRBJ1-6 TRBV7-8 TGTGCCAGCAGCTCTAGACAGACTAATTCACCCCTCCACTTT CASSSRQTNSPLHF
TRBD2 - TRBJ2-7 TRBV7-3 TGTGCCAGCCCCGAGAGGCGGGAGGCCTACGAGCAGTACTTC CASPERREAYEQYF
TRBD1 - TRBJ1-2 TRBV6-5 TGTGCCAGCAGGGTGGACAGGGCTGAGTACTATGGCTACACCTTC CASRVDRAEYYGYTF
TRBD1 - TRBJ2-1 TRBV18 TGTGCCAGCTCACCGGGACAGAGCTCCTACAATGAGCAGTTCTTC CASSPGQSSYNEQFF
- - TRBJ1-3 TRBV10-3 TGTGCCGCACAGGGTTCTGGAAACACCATATATTTT CAAQGSGNTIYF
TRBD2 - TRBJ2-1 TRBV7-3 TGTGCCAGCAGCTTAAGTGGTGCTAGCGGGTACAATGAGCAGTTCTTC CASSLSGASGYNEQFF
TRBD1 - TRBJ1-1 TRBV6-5 TGTGCCAGCAGCTTCGACAGGGTAGCTTTCTTT CASSFDRVAFF
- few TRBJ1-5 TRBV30 TGTGCCTGGAGCAGGGGAAGCCAGCCCCAGCATTTT CAWSRGSQPQHF
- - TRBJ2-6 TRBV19 TGTGCCAGGAGAAGCTCTGGGGCCAACGTCCTGACTTTC CARRSSGANVLTF
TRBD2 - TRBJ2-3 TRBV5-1 TGCGCCAGCAGCGCCGGGACTAGCGGATTCACAGATACGCAGTATTTT CASSAGTSGFTDTQYF
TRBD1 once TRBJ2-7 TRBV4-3 TGCGCCAGCAGCCAAGATCCCGGGACAGGGACATACGAGCAGTACTTC CASSQDPGTGTYEQYF
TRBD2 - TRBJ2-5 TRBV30 TGTGCCTGTGGGACTAGCGGGTTCCAAGAGACCCAGTACTTC CACGTSGFQETQYF
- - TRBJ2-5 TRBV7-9 TGTGCCAGCAGCAAACAGGGCCCACCCCAAGAGACCCAGTACTTC CASSKQGPPQETQYF
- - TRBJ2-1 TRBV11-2 TGTGCCAGCAGCTTACCAAACAATGAGCAGTTCTTC CASSLPNNEQFF